These T cell receptor beta chains were read from a single sample in a study of response to subunit inactivated influenza vaccine. TCRdb used MiXCR to reprocess the RT-PCR reads, holding one entry per CDR3 protein. This table has 500,000 to 600,000 distinct CDR3 sequences, 14% appearing once. The material was PBMCs from blood, obtained about 12 days after vaccination. These receptor sequences come from a man aged 45 to 65 who received an inactivated influenza vaccine. Both conserved end residues are part of each CDR3. Each record gives: J gene, D gene, V gene, clone size, CDR3 protein, CDR3 DNA. A D gene is named only where the DNA matches it firmly. Size is omitted from some rows. Given values are once, few, many or a class for expanded clones.

TRBJ1-5 | . | TRBV7-2 | . | CASSPTRTGNQPQHF | TGTGCCAGCAGCCCAACCCGAACAGGGAATCAGCCCCAGCATTTT
TRBJ2-7 | . | TRBV6-5 | few | CASSYVPEARLYEQYF | TGTGCCAGCAGTTACGTACCAGAGGCTCGGCTCTACGAGCAGTACTTC
TRBJ2-5 | TRBD2 | TRBV20-1 | few | CSARDGSGTRGYETQYF | TGCAGTGCTAGAGATGGGTCTGGGACTAGGGGTTATGAGACCCAGTACTTC
TRBJ1-1 | TRBD1 | TRBV6-2/TRBV6-3 | few | CASSRDSINTEAFF | TGTGCCAGCAGTCGGGACAGCATTAACACTGAAGCTTTCTTT
TRBJ2-1 | . | TRBV5-1 | many | CASSFKLEFNPSNEQFF | TGCGCCAGCAGCTTTAAGTTGGAGTTTAATCCCTCCAATGAGCAGTTCTTC
TRBJ2-6 | . | TRBV19 | once | CASRPGVRSGANVLTF | TGTGCCAGTAGGCCGGGGGTCCGCTCTGGGGCCAACGTCCTGACTTTC
TRBJ2-7 | . | TRBV4-3 | . | CASSQADTTGEQYF | TGCGCCAGCAGCCAAGCTGACACGACGGGCGAGCAGTACTTC
TRBJ1-6 | . | TRBV6-5 | . | CASSRQVRGSSPLHF | TGTGCCAGCAGCCGGCAGGTTCGAGGTTCATCACCCCTCCACTTT
TRBJ1-3 | . | TRBV12-3/TRBV12-4 | . | CASRGNRWGGNTIYF | TGTGCCAGCAGGGGAAACAGGTGGGGGGGAAACACCATATATTTT
TRBJ2-7 | TRBD1 | TRBV29-1 | . | CSVAKQGGVYEQYF | TGCAGCGTTGCCAAACAGGGGGGTGTCTACGAGCAGTACTTC
TRBJ2-2 | TRBD2 | TRBV5-1 | . | CASSLGLISASSGSIGELFF | TGCGCCAGCAGCTTGGGCCTGATTAGCGCCTCTAGCGGGAGTATCGGGGAGCTGTTTTTT
TRBJ2-7 | . | TRBV4-3 | . | CASSQKGHLEQYF | TGCGCCAGCAGCCAAAAGGGACACCTCGAGCAGTACTTC
TRBJ2-7 | TRBD1 | TRBV29-1 | many | CSVALTGVRYEQYF | TGCAGCGTTGCCCTGACAGGGGTTAGGTACGAGCAGTACTTC
TRBJ2-7 | TRBD1 | TRBV6-2/TRBV6-3 | few | CASSYRKGQGDLYEQYF | TGTGCCAGCAGTTACAGGAAGGGACAGGGGGACCTGTACGAGCAGTACTTC
TRBJ2-3 | TRBD1 | TRBV20-1 | few | CSARSGQGVDTQYF | TGCAGTGCTAGATCGGGACAGGGTGTAGATACGCAGTATTTT
TRBJ1-4 | TRBD1 | TRBV3-1 | few | CASSPLKDRGEKLFF | TGTGCCAGCAGCCCGTTAAAGGACAGGGGCGAAAAACTGTTTTTT
TRBJ2-4 | . | TRBV19 | . | CASSRLAKNIQYF | TGTGCCAGTAGTCGACTAGCCAAAAACATTCAGTACTTC
TRBJ2-1 | . | TRBV5-6 | . | CASSLARLNEQFF | TGTGCCAGCAGCTTAGCGCGGCTGAATGAGCAGTTCTTC
TRBJ2-7 | . | TRBV6-2/TRBV6-3 | few | CASSSMTETYEQYF | TGTGCCAGCAGTTCGATGACAGAAACCTACGAGCAGTACTTC
TRBJ2-5 | TRBD1 | TRBV15 | many | CATSRDLDRVATQYF | TGTGCCACCAGCAGAGATCTTGACAGGGTGGCGACCCAGTACTTC
TRBJ2-1 | . | TRBV25-1 | few | CASSSGAGSSYNEQFF | TGTGCCAGCAGTTCAGGGGCGGGGAGCTCCTACAATGAGCAGTTCTTC
TRBJ2-1 | . | TRBV28 | . | CASPGLRVSNEQFF | TGTGCCAGCCCGGGGCTAAGGGTTTCCAATGAGCAGTTCTTC
TRBJ2-1 | . | TRBV7-9 | . | CASSVVLVSFNNEQFF | TGTGCCAGCAGCGTCGTTTTGGTCTCCTTTAACAATGAGCAGTTCTTC
TRBJ2-1 | . | TRBV2 | once | CASSWDLSVHLF | TGTGCCAGCAGCTGGGACTTATCAGTTCATCTCTTC